This T cell receptor (beta chain) was sequenced in a study of blood T cell repertoires in COVID-19. For the study at large: Samples of COVID-19 (acute and convalescent) were obtained from the United States, Italy and Spain.

V was clipped by 7 bases and J by 3 bases, with 10 bases between them. The length of the CDR3 is 12 residues. The germline V gene has CDR1 SQVTM and CDR2 ANQGSEA. As handled by the study authors: Reference gene primer amplification in the assay estimated nucleated cell counts. Profiling relied on immunoSEQ multiplex PCR, and the TCRdb table lists in-frame clones only, not all of them. The D gene and trimming were derived from the DNA, and the V and J assignments and clone size from that table. In the table there are approximately 470,000 clones, approximately 85% of which are singletons. The material sequenced was peripheral blood. This rearrangement joins TRBV29-1 to TRBJ1-5; D gene uncertain. This TCR came from a human donor in a cohort sampled during active COVID-19. CDR3 nucleotides: TGCAGCGCTGGGGAGCTCAATCAGCCCCAGCATTTT. Residues: CSAGELNQPQHF. The full variable domain, its missing parts supplied by reference TRBV29-1 and TRBJ1-5, is SAVISQKPSRDICQRGTSLTIQCQVDSQVTMMFWYRQQPGQSLTLIATANQGSEATYESGFVIDKFPISRPNLTFSTLTVSNMSPEDSSIYLCSAGELNQPQHFGDGTRLSIL.